The TCR beta chain under discussion was sequenced for a study of PD-L1 blockade in urothelial cancer. Whole-study context: Blood was subjected to analysis at 3 weeks (second dose) and 6 weeks following treatment start. Blood gave a median approximately 130,000 T cells. Points from the study as a whole: Clonality of blood TCR below the median before treatment predicted better survival.

Each PCR contained spiked-in synthetic TCR analog templates. The data were produced by immunoSEQ multiplex PCR, yet TCRdb's version contains in-frame clones alone and is incomplete. Counted here are more than 90,000 clones, 87% occurring once; the ten biggest clones make up about 2%. The germline V gene has CDR1 SEHNR and CDR2 FQNEAQ (reference sequence). V lost 7 bases and J lost 2, with 6 bases in between. The CDR3 loop spans 12 amino acids. A remark on this clone: As yet, its antigen is unknown.

The time point here: pretreatment peripheral blood. The chain employs TRBV7-9 and TRBJ1-3, with D unclear. Sequenced material: PBMCs, taken around atezolizumab (anti-PD-L1) treatment. This sequence originates from a man aged 55 to 70 with urothelial cancer. CDR3 in DNA: TGTGCCAGCACCCCTCCTGGAAACACCATATATTTT. It yields the protein CASTPPGNTIYF.